These 13 T cell receptor beta chains originate from one sample sequenced in a study of sequential checkpoint blockade in melanoma (dated by TCRdb to between 2018 and 2020). The sample's treatment or condition label is to be understood as: randomized to nivolumab then ipilimumab (arm A) or the reverse (arm B). Receptor libraries were prepared by the immunoSEQ multiplex PCR assay. TCRdb limited this immuneACCESS table to in-frame rearrangements with V and J called. A share of clones is missing; checked studies link under half to unresolved V genes, and the rest is unexplained. In all, the sample holds about 6,300 clones, and about 19% of those were seen once. Roughly a sixth of the sample is taken by the ten largest. The sample in question was tumor tissue (inferred from file names), obtained from a patient given nivolumab and ipilimumab in sequence. The receptor set was obtained from a human donor with melanoma.

The chain combines TRBV11-3 with TRBJ2-4, with 8 bases lining up with TRBD2. The germline V gene has CDR1 SGHNT and CDR2 YENEEA. With 5 bases clipped from V and 15 bases from J, the junction kept 18 bases outside the gene matches. The CDR3 spans 15 residues. CDR3 loop: CASSQSGTRAAFGYF. The CDR3 nucleotides read TGTGCCAGCAGCCAGTCCGGGACTAGAGCGGCGTTTGGGTACTTC.

Here the CDR3 reads CASSAKLGGGGNEQFF. Here the CDR3 DNA reads TGTGCCAGCAGTGCGAAACTGGGAGGCGGTGGGAATGAGCAGTTCTTC. J is TRBJ2-1 and V is TRBV25-1; D possibly corresponds to TRBD2 (6 bases). Germline CDR1 reads MGHDK; CDR2 reads SYGVNS. The CDR3 loop spans 16 amino acids. Trimming left V 4 bases short and J 7 bases short, with 20 bases between.

This clone has at least ten counts. The chain employs TRBV9 and TRBJ1-2, with 9 bases aligning to TRBD1. Germline V gene data show CDR1 as SGDLS and CDR2 as YYNGEE. Trimming at V came to 7 bases and at J to 5 bases, leaving 9 bases not matched to a gene. This CDR3 comprises 14 residues. In nucleotides, the CDR3 is TGTGCCAGCGGCAGGACAGGGGCCGGATATGGCTACACCTTC. Protein sequence: CASGRTGAGYGYTF. The full variable domain, rest sourced from reference TRBV9 and TRBJ1-2, is DSGVTQTPKHLITATGQRVTLRCSPRSGDLSVYWYQQSLDQGLQFLIQYYNGEERAKGNILERFSAQQFPDLHSELNLSSLELGDSALYFCASGRTGAGYGYTFGSGTRLTVV.

This clone is labeled as medium-sized. The chain couples TRBV11-3 to TRBJ1-6, with a tentative D call TRBD1 (5 bases). V was shortened by 5 bases and J by 7 bases, with 15 bases between the two germline ends. The CDR3 contains 15 residues. The germline V gene encodes CDR1 SGHNT and CDR2 YENEEA. CDR3: CASSLRDGKNSPLHF. DNA of the CDR3: TGTGCCAGCAGCCTCCGGGACGGGAAAAATTCACCCCTCCACTTT.

The chain links TRBV19 to TRBJ1-5, with 8 bases matching TRBD1. CDR1 is LNHDA and CDR2 is SQIVND in the germline V gene (reference sequence). The CDR3 is 14 amino acids. With V trimmed by 7 bases and J by 6 bases, 8 bases remained unmatched. Written as DNA, the CDR3 is TGTGCCAGTAACTCGGGGGACAGGATTCAGCCCCAGCATTTT. Encoded protein: CASNSGDRIQPQHF.

The chain recombines TRBV5-1 with TRBJ2-5; D could derive from TRBD1 or TRBD2 (6 bases each). CDR1 SGHRS and CDR2 YFSETQ come from the germline V gene. V was pared by 1 base and J by 2 bases, with 12 bases between. This CDR3 has 15 residues. The CDR3 is CASSLQSGAQETQYF. The CDR3 DNA sequence: TGCGCCAGCAGCTTGCAATCGGGGGCACAAGAGACCCAGTACTTC.

This clone is medium-sized (0.01 to 0.1%) in the sample. This rearrangement joins TRBV6-8 to TRBJ1-6; 7 bases agree with TRBD1. The CDR3 has 15 residues. The germline V gene has CDR1 MNHGY and CDR2 SAAAGT. The V segment lost 10 bases and the J segment 3 bases; nucleotides outside the gene matches: 9. CDR3 nucleotide sequence: TGTGCCATCAGGGAACAGGGGAACTATAATTCACCCCTCCACTTT. It encodes CAIREQGNYNSPLHF.

The chain employs TRBV19 and TRBJ1-1; 7 nucleotides line up with TRBD1. The length of the CDR3 is 16 residues. Trimming took 6 bases from V and 1 from J; bases not matched to a gene: 11. Germline CDR1 LNHDA, CDR2 SQIVND (reference sequence). The CDR3 coding sequence is TGTGCCAGTAGCCCAGGGGGGGGCCCATGGAACACTGAAGCTTTCTTT. It encodes CASSPGGGPWNTEAFF.

This clone is labeled medium-sized. The V and J genes are TRBV19 and TRBJ2-2; TRBD1 matches at 8 bases. Germline CDR1 LNHDA, CDR2 SQIVND (reference sequence). CDR3 length: 17 residues. V gave up 2 bases and J gave up 4 bases; unmatched junction bases: 9. CDR3 sequence reads: CASSIRAGGLGTGELFF. CDR3 bases: TGTGCCAGTAGTATAAGGGCAGGGGGCTTGGGCACCGGGGAGCTGTTTTTT.

This chain connects TRBV30 to TRBJ2-2; a weak D match, TRBD1 (6 bases). This CDR3 contains 17 residues. Germline V gives CDR1 GTSNPN, CDR2 SVGIG (reference sequence). The germline V and J ends were trimmed by 1 base and 4 bases, with 19 bases remaining between them. CDR3 in amino acids: CAWSALTPGAGTGELFF. The CDR3 nucleotides read TGTGCCTGGAGTGCACTAACTCCAGGGGCCGGCACCGGGGAGCTGTTTTTT.

By share of the sample, this clone is medium-sized. The chain is built from TRBV12-5 and TRBJ2-1; the D gene could be TRBD1 or TRBD2 (5 bases each). Germline CDR1 and CDR2: LGHNT and FRNRAP. Between the trimmed V and J ends, which lost 4 bases and 5 bases, there was a span of 9 bases. This CDR3 is 13 amino acids long. The chain's CDR3 is CASGWDGDNEQFF. The CDR3 DNA is TGTGCTAGTGGTTGGGACGGAGACAATGAGCAGTTCTTC.

The sample holds a few counts of this clone. The chain joins TRBV6-8 to TRBJ1-6; 9 bases align to TRBD1. V was pared by 8 bases and J by 7 bases, with 12 bases of the junction left unmatched. This CDR3 region has 16 residues. Germline-derived CDR1 and CDR2 are MNHGY and SAAAGT. The CDR3 bases are TGTGCCAGCGGAGTGACGACAGGGGGATACAATTCACCCCTCCACTTT. It specifies CASGVTTGGYNSPLHF.

The chain links TRBV19 to TRBJ2-1; 9 nucleotides agree with TRBD1. This CDR3 contains 16 residues. CDR1 is LNHDA, CDR2 SQIVND, per germline (reference sequence). Trimming took 2 bases from V and 4 from J; bases not matched to a gene: 6. The DNA for the CDR3 is TGTGCCAGTAGTATAACCGGGACAGGGCTGTACAATGAGCAGTTCTTC. As protein: CASSITGTGLYNEQFF.